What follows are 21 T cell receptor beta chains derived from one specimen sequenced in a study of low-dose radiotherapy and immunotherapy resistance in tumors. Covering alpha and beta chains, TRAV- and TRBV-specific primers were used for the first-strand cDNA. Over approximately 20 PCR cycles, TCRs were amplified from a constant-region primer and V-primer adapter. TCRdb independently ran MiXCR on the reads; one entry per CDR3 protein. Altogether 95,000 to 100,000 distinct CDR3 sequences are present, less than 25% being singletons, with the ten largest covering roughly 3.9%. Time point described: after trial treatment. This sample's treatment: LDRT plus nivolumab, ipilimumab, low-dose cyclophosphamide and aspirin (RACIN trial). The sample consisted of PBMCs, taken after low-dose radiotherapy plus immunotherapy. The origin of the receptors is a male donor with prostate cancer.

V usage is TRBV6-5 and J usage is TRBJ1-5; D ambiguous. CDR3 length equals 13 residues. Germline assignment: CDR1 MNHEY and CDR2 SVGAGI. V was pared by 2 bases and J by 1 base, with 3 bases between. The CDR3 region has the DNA TGTGCCAGCAGTTACAACAGCAATCAGCCCCAGCATTTT. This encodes CASSYNSNQPQHF.

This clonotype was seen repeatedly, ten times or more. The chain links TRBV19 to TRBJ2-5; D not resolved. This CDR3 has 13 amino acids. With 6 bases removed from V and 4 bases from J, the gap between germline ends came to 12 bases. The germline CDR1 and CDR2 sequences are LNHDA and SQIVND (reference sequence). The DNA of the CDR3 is TGTGCCAGTAGAAGCAGGCTGCGAGAGACCCAGTACTTC. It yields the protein CASRSRLRETQYF.

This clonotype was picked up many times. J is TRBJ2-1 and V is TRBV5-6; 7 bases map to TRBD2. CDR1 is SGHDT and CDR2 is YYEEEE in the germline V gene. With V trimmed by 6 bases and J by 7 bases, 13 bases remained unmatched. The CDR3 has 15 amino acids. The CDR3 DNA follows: TGTGCCAGCATCTGGGGCGGGACTACCAGTAATGAGCAGTTCTTC. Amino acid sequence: CASIWGGTTSNEQFF.

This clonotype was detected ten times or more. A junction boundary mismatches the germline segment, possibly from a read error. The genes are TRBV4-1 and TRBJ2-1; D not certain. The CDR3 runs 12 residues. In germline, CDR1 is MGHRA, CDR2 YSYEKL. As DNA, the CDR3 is TGCGCCAGCAGCCCTCGCGAAGGGAATTGTATCTTC. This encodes CASSPREGNCIF.

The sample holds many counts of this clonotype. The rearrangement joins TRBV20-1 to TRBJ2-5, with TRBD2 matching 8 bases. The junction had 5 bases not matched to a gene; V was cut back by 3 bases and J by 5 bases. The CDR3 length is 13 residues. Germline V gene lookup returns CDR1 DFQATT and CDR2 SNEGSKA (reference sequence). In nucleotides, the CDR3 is TGCAGTGCTAGCGGGGGGGCTTGGGAGACCCAGTACTTC. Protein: CSASGGAWETQYF.

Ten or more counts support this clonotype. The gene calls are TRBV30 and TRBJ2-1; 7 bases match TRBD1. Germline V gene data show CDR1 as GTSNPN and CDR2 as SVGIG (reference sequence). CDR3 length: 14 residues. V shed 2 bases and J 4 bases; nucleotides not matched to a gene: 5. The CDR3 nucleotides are TGTGCCTGGAGTCTGGACAGGTCGTACAATGAGCAGTTCTTC. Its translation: CAWSLDRSYNEQFF.

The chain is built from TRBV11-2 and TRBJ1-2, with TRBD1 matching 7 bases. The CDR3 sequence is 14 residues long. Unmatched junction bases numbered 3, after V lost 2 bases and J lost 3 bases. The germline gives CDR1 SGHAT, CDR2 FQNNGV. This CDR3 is CASSLRGRDYGYTF. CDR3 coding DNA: TGTGCCAGCAGCTTAAGGGGGCGCGACTATGGCTACACCTTC. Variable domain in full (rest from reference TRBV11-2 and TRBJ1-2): EAGVAQSPRYKIIEKRQSVAFWCNPISGHATLYWYQQILGQGPKLLIQFQNNGVVDDSQLPKDRFSAERLKGVDSTLKIQPAKLEDSAVYLCASSLRGRDYGYTFGSGTRLTVV.

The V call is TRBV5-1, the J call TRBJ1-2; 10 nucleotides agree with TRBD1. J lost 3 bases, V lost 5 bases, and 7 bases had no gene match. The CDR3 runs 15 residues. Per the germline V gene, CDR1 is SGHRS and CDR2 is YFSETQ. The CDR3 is CASSISGTGDYGYTF. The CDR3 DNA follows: TGCGCCAGCAGTATCTCCGGGACAGGGGACTATGGCTACACCTTC.

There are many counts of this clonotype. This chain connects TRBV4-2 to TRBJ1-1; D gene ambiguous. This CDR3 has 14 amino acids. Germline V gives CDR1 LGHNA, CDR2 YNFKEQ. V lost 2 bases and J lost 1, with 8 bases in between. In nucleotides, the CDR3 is TGTGCCAGCAGCCAATTCGTAGGGAACACTGAAGCTTTCTTT. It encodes CASSQFVGNTEAFF.

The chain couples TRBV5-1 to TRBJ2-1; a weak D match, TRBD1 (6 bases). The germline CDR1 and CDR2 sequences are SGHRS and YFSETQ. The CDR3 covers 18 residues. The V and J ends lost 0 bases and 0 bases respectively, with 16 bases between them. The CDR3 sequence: CASSLVSVRGTSYNEQFF. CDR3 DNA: TGCGCCAGCAGCTTGGTGTCCGTTAGGGGGACCTCCTACAATGAGCAGTTCTTC.

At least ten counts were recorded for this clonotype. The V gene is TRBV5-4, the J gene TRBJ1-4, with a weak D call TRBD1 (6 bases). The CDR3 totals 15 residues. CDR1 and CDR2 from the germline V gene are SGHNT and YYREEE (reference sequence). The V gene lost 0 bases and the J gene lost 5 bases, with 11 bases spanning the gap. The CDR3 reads CASSLDPDSNEKLFF. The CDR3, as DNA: TGTGCCAGCAGCTTGGATCCGGACAGCAATGAAAAACTGTTTTTT.

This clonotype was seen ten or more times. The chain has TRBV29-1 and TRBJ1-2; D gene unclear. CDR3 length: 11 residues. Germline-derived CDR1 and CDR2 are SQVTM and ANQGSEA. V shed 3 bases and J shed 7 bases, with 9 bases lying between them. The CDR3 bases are TGCAGCGTTGAGGTCGGTTCTGGCTACACCTTC. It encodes CSVEVGSGYTF.

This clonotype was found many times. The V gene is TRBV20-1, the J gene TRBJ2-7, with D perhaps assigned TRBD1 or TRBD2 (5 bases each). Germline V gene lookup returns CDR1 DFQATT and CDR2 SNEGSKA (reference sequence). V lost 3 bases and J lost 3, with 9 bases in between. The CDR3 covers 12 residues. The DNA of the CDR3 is TGCAGTGCTAGGAGGGGAGTCTACGAGCAGTACTTC. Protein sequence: CSARRGVYEQYF.

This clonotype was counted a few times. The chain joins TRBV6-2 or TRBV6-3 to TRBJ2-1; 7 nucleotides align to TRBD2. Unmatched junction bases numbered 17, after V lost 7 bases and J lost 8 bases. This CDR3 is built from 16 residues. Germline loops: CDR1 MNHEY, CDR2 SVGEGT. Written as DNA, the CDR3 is TGTGCCAGCACCGATCCCCCTTTCGGGGGGATCGATGAGCAGTTCTTC. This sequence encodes CASTDPPFGGIDEQFF.

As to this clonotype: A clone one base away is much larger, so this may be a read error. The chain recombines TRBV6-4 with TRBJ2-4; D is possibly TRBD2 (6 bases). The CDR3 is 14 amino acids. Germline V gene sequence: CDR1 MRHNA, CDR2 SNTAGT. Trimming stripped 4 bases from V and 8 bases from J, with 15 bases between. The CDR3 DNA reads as TGTGCCAGCAGTGCTGATCTGGGGGGAGACATTCAGTACTTC. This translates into CASSADLGGDIQYF.

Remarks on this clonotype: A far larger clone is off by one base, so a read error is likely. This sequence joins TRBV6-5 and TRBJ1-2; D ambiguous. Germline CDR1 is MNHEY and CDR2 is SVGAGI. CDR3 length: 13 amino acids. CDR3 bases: TGTGCCAGCAGTTACTCTGGGTACTATAGCTACACCTTC. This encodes CASSYSGYYSYTF.

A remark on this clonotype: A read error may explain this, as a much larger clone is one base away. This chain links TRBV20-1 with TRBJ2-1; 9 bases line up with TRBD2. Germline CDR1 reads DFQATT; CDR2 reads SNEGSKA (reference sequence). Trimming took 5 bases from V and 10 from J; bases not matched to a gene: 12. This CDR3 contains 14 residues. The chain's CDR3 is CSAGAGGASYEQFF. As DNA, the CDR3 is TGCAGTGCTGGGGCGGGGGGGGCGTCCTACGAGCAGTTCTTC.

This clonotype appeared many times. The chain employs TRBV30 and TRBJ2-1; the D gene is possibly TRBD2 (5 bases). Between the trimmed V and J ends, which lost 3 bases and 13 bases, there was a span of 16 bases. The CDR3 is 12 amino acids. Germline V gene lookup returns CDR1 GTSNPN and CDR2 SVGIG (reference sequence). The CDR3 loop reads CAWSPGGPTQFF. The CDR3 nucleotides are TGTGCCTGGAGCCCTGGAGGACCTACCCAGTTCTTC. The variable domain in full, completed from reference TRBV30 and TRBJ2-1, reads SQTIHQWPATLVQPVGSPLSLECTVEGTSNPNLYWYRQAAGRGLQLLFYSVGIGQISSEVPQNLSASRPQDRQFILSSKKLLLSDSGFYLCAWSPGGPTQFFGPGTRLTVL.

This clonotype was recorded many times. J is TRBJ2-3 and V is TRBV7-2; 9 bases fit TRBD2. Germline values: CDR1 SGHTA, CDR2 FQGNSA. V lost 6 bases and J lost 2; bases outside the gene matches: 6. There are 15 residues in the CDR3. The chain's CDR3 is CASRERGASTDTQYF. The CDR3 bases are TGTGCCAGCAGAGAGCGGGGGGCCTCCACAGATACGCAGTATTTT.

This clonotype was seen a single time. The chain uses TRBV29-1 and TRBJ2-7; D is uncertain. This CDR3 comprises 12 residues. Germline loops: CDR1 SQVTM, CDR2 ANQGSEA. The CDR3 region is CATTWGGSEQYF. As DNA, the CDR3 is TGCGCAACGACCTGGGGTGGATCCGAGCAGTACTTC.

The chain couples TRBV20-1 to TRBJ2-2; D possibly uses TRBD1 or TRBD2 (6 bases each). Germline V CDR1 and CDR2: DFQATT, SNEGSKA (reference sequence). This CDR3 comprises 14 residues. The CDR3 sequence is CRSGEGANTGELFF. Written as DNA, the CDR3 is TGCAGGTCGGGAGAGGGGGCGAACACCGGGGAGCTGTTTTTT.